This is a list of T cell receptor beta chains from one sample in a study of control samples from healthy donors and cancer patients. TCRdb's copy holds only in-frame clones and misses some; the assay was immunoSEQ multiplex PCR. The sample carries approximately 140,000 clones, over 85% recorded once. Specimen: PBMCs. These receptors were collected from a man aged 45-60 years with head and neck cancer. Both conserved end residues are part of each CDR3. A D gene is named only where the DNA matches it firmly. Some rows have no size entry. The others give once, few or many, or a class for an expanded clone.

>NA|few|14|TRBV2|TRBJ2-5
TGTGCCAGCAGTCCTCGGATAGCCCAAGAGACCCAGTACTTC
CASSPRIAQETQYF
>NA|NA|15|TRBV6-1|TRBJ1-2
TGTGCCAGCAGTGAACAACAGGGAAGGTCAGGTGGCTACACCTTC
CASSEQQGRSGGYTF
>NA|NA|14|TRBV6-5|TRBJ2-1
TGTGCCAGCAGGGTCGGGCTTTCCGGGGGTGAGCAGTTCTTC
CASRVGLSGGEQFF
>TRBD1|NA|12|TRBV11-2|TRBJ1-1
TGTGCCAGCAGACAGGGGTATACTGAAGCTTTCTTT
CASRQGYTEAFF
>NA|NA|13|TRBV10-3|TRBJ2-5
TGTGCCATCAACCGACAGTACCAAGAGACCCAGTACTTC
CAINRQYQETQYF
>NA|NA|14|TRBV15|TRBJ2-7
TGTGCCGCCAGCAGAGAGGGGGAAACCTACGAGCAGTACTTC
CAASREGETYEQYF
>TRBD1|NA|14|TRBV6-1|TRBJ1-2
TGTGCCAGCAGTGAAAGGACAGGTGTGTATGGCTACACCTTC
CASSERTGVYGYTF
>NA|NA|16|TRBV7-2|TRBJ1-4
TGTGCCAGCAGCTTAGCGCTAGTAGGGTTGGGGGAAAAACTGTTTTTT
CASSLALVGLGEKLFF
>NA|NA|12|TRBV29-1|TRBJ2-5
TGCAGCGTCCAGACTAGTATGGAGACCCAGTACTTC
CSVQTSMETQYF
>NA|NA|15|TRBV2|TRBJ1-3
TGTGCCAGCAGTGTAACTTATGCCTCTGGAAACACCATATATTTT
CASSVTYASGNTIYF
>NA|NA|13|TRBV5-4|TRBJ1-2
TGTGCCAGCAGGTCACAGCCGGCGGGTGGCTACACCTTC
CASRSQPAGGYTF
>NA|NA|15|TRBV10-2|TRBJ1-3
TGCGCCAGCTCAGACAGGCCATCCTCTGGAAACACCATATATTTT
CASSDRPSSGNTIYF
>NA|NA|15|TRBV19|TRBJ2-2
TGTGCCAGTAGTAATATAAATCCGAACACCGGGGAGCTGTTTTTT
CASSNINPNTGELFF
>NA|NA|13|TRBV29-1|TRBJ2-7
TGCAGCGCCGCGGGACCCCAATTCAACGAGCAGTACTTC
CSAAGPQFNEQYF
>NA|NA|13|TRBV28|TRBJ2-3
TGTGCCAGCAGTTTAGGGAGTATGGATACGCAGTATTTT
CASSLGSMDTQYF
>TRBD2|NA|17|TRBV5-8|TRBJ2-3
TGTGCCAGCAGCCTTTACGTAGCGGGAGTCTCAACAGATACGCAGTATTTT
CASSLYVAGVSTDTQYF
>NA|NA|15|TRBV5-1|TRBJ2-5
TGCGCCAGCAGCTTGGGACGGCGGCACCAAGAGACCCAGTACTTC
CASSLGRRHQETQYF
>NA|NA|11|TRBV2|TRBJ2-7
TGTGCCAGCAGGAGTAGAGGGGAGCAGTACTTC
CASRSRGEQYF
>TRBD2|NA|14|TRBV5-1|TRBJ2-5
TGCGCCAGCAGCTCGACTAGCGGGAAAGAGACCCAGTACTTC
CASSSTSGKETQYF
>NA|NA|14|TRBV3-1/TRBV3-2|TRBJ1-1
TGTGCCAGCAGCCAAGGGGGGTCAGGCCCTGAAGCTTTCTTT
CASSQGGSGPEAFF
>TRBD2|NA|16|TRBV9|TRBJ2-1
TGTGCCAGCAGCGTCTCCCGTGGGACTAGCGGGACTGAGCAGTTCTTC
CASSVSRGTSGTEQFF
>NA|NA|13|TRBV12-3/TRBV12-4|TRBJ1-4
TGTGCCAGCAGTTTGAGGTCCCGCGGTAAACTGTTTTTT
CASSLRSRGKLFF
>TRBD1|NA|15|TRBV28|TRBJ1-1
TGTGCCAGCAGTCCTACAGGGGGCGCCGGGACTGAAGCTTTCTTT
CASSPTGGAGTEAFF
>NA|NA|13|TRBV6-1|TRBJ2-5
TGTGCCAGCAGTGAAGCTAGGGAGGAGACCCAGTACTTC
CASSEAREETQYF
>TRBD2|NA|18|TRBV28|TRBJ2-7
TGTGCCAGCAGCATGATCCGGGGACTAGCGGGGATTTACTACGAGCAGTACTTC
CASSMIRGLAGIYYEQYF
>TRBD1|NA|16|TRBV7-3|TRBJ2-6
TGTGCCAGCAGTAGGGACAGTAGCTCTGGGGCCAACGTCCTGACTTTC
CASSRDSSSGANVLTF
>NA|NA|11|TRBV5-6|TRBJ2-7
TGTGCTTCTTCGGGGGACTACGAGCAGTACTTC
CASSGDYEQYF
>NA|NA|13|TRBV19|TRBJ1-2
TGTGCCAGTAGTGTTACAGGAAACTATGGCTACACCTTC
CASSVTGNYGYTF
>NA|NA|14|TRBV6-6|TRBJ2-7
TGTGCCAGCAGAATACAGGGGAGGGGCTGGGAGCAGTACTTC
CASRIQGRGWEQYF
>NA|NA|14|TRBV5-4|TRBJ2-3
TGTGCCAGCAGCTTTGACCAGGGCGCAGATACGCAGTATTTT
CASSFDQGADTQYF
>NA|NA|12|TRBV28|TRBJ1-2
TGTGCCAGCAGCCCCCTGGGGTACGGCTACACCTTC
CASSPLGYGYTF
>NA|NA|12|TRBV12-3/TRBV12-4|TRBJ1-2
TGTGCCAGCAGGGGTCTAGCATATGGCTACACCTTC
CASRGLAYGYTF
>NA|NA|15|TRBV7-2|TRBJ1-1
TGTGCCAGCAGCTTCGGGGGATCTGGAAACACTGAAGCTTTCTTT
CASSFGGSGNTEAFF
>TRBD1|NA|14|TRBV10-2|TRBJ1-6
TGCGCCAGCAGCGAGACAGGGGAGGGTTCACCCCTCCACTTT
CASSETGEGSPLHF
>NA|NA|13|TRBV6-2/TRBV6-3|TRBJ2-5
TGTGCCAGCAGTTACGTTAAGGGAGAGACCCAGTACTTC
CASSYVKGETQYF
>NA|NA|16|TRBV5-8|TRBJ2-3
TGTGCCAGCAGCTTACTGGTAGGGACCTCCACCGTAGTGCAGTATTTT
CASSLLVGTSTVVQYF